Below, 10 T cell receptor beta chains from the same sample are listed, as sequenced in a study of draining lymph node invasion in breast cancer. The CD4+ CD45RA- CD25high gate defined the sorted memory regulatory T cells. TCRdb processed the bulk RNA-seq reads anew with MiXCR; each CDR3 protein has one entry. Of 2,900 or so distinct CDR3 sequences in the sample, approximately 47% were seen once. Sequencing was done on a sample of sorted memory Tregs from a lymph node. The receptor source for this set is a female donor with luminal breast cancer.

The chain employs TRBV30 and TRBJ1-6; D possibly corresponds to TRBD1 (5 bases). Trimming cost V 7 bases and J 3 bases, with 13 bases left between them. The V gene's germline CDR1 is GTSNPN and CDR2 SVGIG (reference sequence). The CDR3 loop spans 14 amino acids. The CDR3 DNA reads TGTGCCTCAACCGGGACTAACTATAATTCACCCCTCCACTTT. The encoded protein is CASTGTNYNSPLHF.

This clonotype was counted between two and nine times. V is TRBV12-3 or TRBV12-4 and J is TRBJ2-1, with 7 bases lining up with TRBD2. This CDR3 has 15 residues. V gave up 2 bases and J gave up 8 bases; unmatched junction bases: 9. The CDR3 reads CASSLPELALYEQFF. The CDR3 coding sequence is TGTGCCAGCAGTTTACCGGAACTAGCGTTGTATGAGCAGTTCTTC.

This sequence joins TRBV28 and TRBJ2-5, with 10 bases lining up with TRBD2. The CDR3 extends over 16 amino acids. Germline-derived CDR1 and CDR2 are MDHEN and SYDVKM. Germline trimming cut 1 base from V and 1 base from J; bases unmatched to any gene: 3. CDR3 DNA sequence: TGTGCCAGCAGTTTATCCCCTAGCGGGGGCCAAGAGACCCAGTACTTC. Its translation: CASSLSPSGGQETQYF.

This clonotype was detected a few times. The gene calls are TRBV2 and TRBJ2-4, with D perhaps TRBD2 (6 bases). Per germline, CDR1 SNHLY and CDR2 FYNNEI. Trimming shortened V by 6 bases and J by 7 bases, and 16 bases separated the two germline ends. The CDR3 is 14 residues long. The CDR3 bases are TGTGCCAGCAGCGACGGGCTAGCGATGAACATTCAGTACTTC. Translated, it gives CASSDGLAMNIQYF.

The rearrangement joins TRBV13 to TRBJ2-5, with TRBD1 matching over 8 bases. Trimming removed 5 bases from V and 4 bases from J; junction bases left unmatched: 12. Germline values: CDR1 PRHDT, CDR2 FYEKMQ (reference sequence). The CDR3 runs to 16 residues. The CDR3 spells CASSIDPGQEVETQYF. DNA of the CDR3: TGTGCCAGCAGCATAGATCCGGGACAGGAGGTAGAGACCCAGTACTTC.

This CDR3 is CASSLAGLMNTEAFF. CDR3 nucleotide sequence: TGTGCCAGCAGCTTAGCCGGACTCATGAACACTGAAGCTTTCTTT. This chain joins TRBV11-2 and TRBJ1-1, with no clear D. V was clipped by 1 base and J by 0 bases, with 9 bases between them. Germline CDR1 and CDR2: SGHAT and FQNNGV. The CDR3 loop spans 15 amino acids.

This clonotype was observed a few times. The chain carries TRBV5-1 and TRBJ2-3; D gene ambiguous. Germline CDR1 reads SGHRS; CDR2 reads YFSETQ. CDR3 size: 12 residues. Trimming cost V 6 bases and J 4 bases, with 9 bases left between them. The chain's CDR3 is CASNDAPDTQYF. The CDR3 coding sequence is TGCGCCAGCAATGACGCCCCAGATACGCAGTATTTT.

The chain joins TRBV11-3 to TRBJ1-1, with TRBD1 matching over 9 bases. V lost 5 bases and J lost 11; bases outside the gene matches: 9. Germline V gene lookup returns CDR1 SGHNT and CDR2 YENEEA. The CDR3 has 13 residues. CDR3 residues: CASSQTGTGLAFF. CDR3 nucleotide sequence: TGTGCCAGCAGCCAAACCGGGACAGGGTTGGCTTTCTTT.

The V call is TRBV5-4, the J call TRBJ2-5, with TRBD1 identical over 8 bases. CDR3 length: 14 amino acids. Germline trimming cut 3 bases from V and 5 bases from J; bases unmatched to any gene: 6. Germline CDR1 and CDR2: SGHNT and YYREEE (reference sequence). The CDR3 reads CASSSGGDSETQYF. The DNA for the CDR3 is TGTGCCAGCAGCTCAGGGGGCGACTCGGAGACCCAGTACTTC.

This clonotype has more than one count but fewer than ten. The chain is built from TRBV20-1 and TRBJ2-3; TRBD1 might be the D (5 bases). Germline CDR1 DFQATT, CDR2 SNEGSKA (reference sequence). V was cut by 3 bases and J by 4 bases, with 8 bases left in between. The length of the CDR3 is 12 residues. The DNA for the CDR3 is TGCAGTGCTAGCCCAGGGCCAGATACGCAGTATTTT. Translating it yields CSASPGPDTQYF.